Sequencing of this TCR beta chain was carried out in a study of cytomegalovirus exposure and HLA in healthy donors. CDR1 is MDHEN and CDR2 is SYDVKM in the germline V gene. The CDR3 has 15 amino acids. Trimming took off 5 bases at V and 8 bases at J, with 18 bases between the two ends. The donors (healthy individuals) were bone marrow donors. In nominal health when sampled, donors likely had unrecorded immune exposures nonetheless. This PCR relied on a set of 60 Vbeta primers and 13 Jbeta primers. Profiling relied on immunoSEQ multiplex PCR, and the TCRdb table lists in-frame clones only, not all of them. This sample carries 95,000 to 100,000 clones, 70% to 80% of them seen once, and the ten largest clones take around 3.6%. Study findings and constraints: Many donors carried some public TCRs, although rarity characterized most TCR sequences. Most TCR beta V segments were productive about 90% or about 30% of the time in an earlier analysis.

In the case of this clone: The target antigen is unknown.

The sequence came from a man aged 35-49 years in good health and CMV-seronegative. The material sequenced was PBMCs. V and J are TRBV28 and TRBJ1-4, with TRBD1 as a possible D gene (5 bases). In nucleotides, the CDR3 is TGTGCCAGCAGTACCGCGGGACGGATTGGAGAAAAACTGTTTTTT. It is translated as CASSTAGRIGEKLFF. Looking up the rest from reference TRBV28 and TRBJ1-4 gives the full variable domain: DVKVTQSSRYLVKRTGEKVFLECVQDMDHENMFWYRQDPGLGLRLIYFSYDVKMKEKGDIPEGYSVSREKKERFSLILESASTNQTSMYLCASSTAGRIGEKLFFGSGTQLSVL.